The 22 T cell receptor beta chains reported below all come from one sample, sequenced in a study of long-term antiretroviral therapy in people with HIV (dated by TCRdb to between 2020 and 2023). Sequencing of the TRB variable region was done with the immunoSEQ hsTCRB v3.0 assay at survey level resolution. This immuneACCESS table, as held by TCRdb, lists in-frame sequences with V and J called but not all clones. Of the missing ones, under half trace to an unresolved V gene in checked studies; the others have no known cause. Recorded for this sample are fewer than 45,000 clones; around 94% of them occurred a single time. The ten biggest clones cover about 3.9% of the sample. The sample was unsorted PBMCs, taken 4.1 years after starting antiretroviral therapy. The receptors originated from a woman in her forties or fifties with HIV.

The V call is TRBV7-6, the J call TRBJ2-2; possibly TRBD1 for D (5 bases). This CDR3 has 15 residues. The ends were cut back, 1 base at V and 6 bases at J, with 12 bases in the middle. In germline, CDR1 is SGHVS, CDR2 FNYEAQ. CDR3 bases: TGTGCCAGCAGCTTAGAAAGGGGAAGTTCCGGGGAGCTGTTTTTT. Protein: CASSLERGSSGELFF.

This chain connects TRBV5-8 to TRBJ2-7; possibly TRBD2 for D (5 bases). Germline CDR1 and CDR2: SGHTS and YDEGEE. V lost 4 bases and J 0 bases, leaving 8 bases between the germline ends. The CDR3 contains 13 residues. DNA for the CDR3: TGTGCCAGCAGCCGGCGGGTCTCCTACGAGCAGTACTTC. This codes for CASSRRVSYEQYF.

The genes are TRBV5-1 and TRBJ1-1; the match to TRBD1 covers 11 bases. This CDR3 spans 16 amino acids. In germline, CDR1 is SGHRS, CDR2 YFSETQ. Germline trimming cut 1 base from V and 5 bases from J; bases unmatched to any gene: 7. The chain's CDR3 is CASSLRTGGVTTEAFF. For the CDR3, the DNA is TGCGCCAGCAGCTTGCGGACAGGGGGCGTAACAACTGAAGCTTTCTTT.

The CDR3 region is CASSNRNYGYTF. The CDR3 DNA follows: TGTGCCAGCAGTAACAGGAACTATGGCTACACCTTC. This sequence joins TRBV2 and TRBJ1-2, with D possibly TRBD1 on 5 matching bases. The V and J ends lost 5 bases and 2 bases respectively, with 6 bases between them. The CDR3 is made up of 12 amino acids. Germline-derived CDR1 and CDR2 are SNHLY and FYNNEI.

The chain recombines TRBV11-2 with TRBJ1-3, with 9 positions matching TRBD1. CDR3 length: 16 amino acids. Trimming took 3 bases from V and 2 from J; bases not matched to a gene: 5. Per germline, CDR1 SGHAT and CDR2 FQNNGV. CDR3 nucleotides: TGTGCCAGCAGCTTTGGACAGGGGTATCCTGGAAACACCATATATTTT. This sequence encodes CASSFGQGYPGNTIYF.

The chain combines TRBV7-2 with TRBJ1-2; D ambiguous. Germline lookup yields CDR1 SGHTA and CDR2 FQGNSA. This CDR3 has 15 residues. V was pared by 1 base and J by 0 bases, with 9 bases between. CDR3 amino acids: CASSLGAVPNYGYTF. The DNA of the CDR3 is TGTGCCAGCAGCTTAGGGGCAGTACCTAACTATGGCTACACCTTC.

CDR3 in amino acids: CASSLNGARGTEAFF. In nucleotides, the CDR3 is TGTGCCAGCAGCTTAAACGGGGCGAGGGGCACTGAAGCTTTCTTT. The chain recombines TRBV7-3 with TRBJ1-1; a weak D match, TRBD1 (5 bases). The CDR3 is 15 residues long. Germline V gene data show CDR1 as SGHTA and CDR2 as FQGTGA. The V end lost 1 base, the J end lost 4 bases, and 13 bases lay between the germline ends. The entire variable domain, with the rest obtained from reference TRBV7-3 and TRBJ1-1, is as follows: GAGVSQTPSNKVTEKGKYVELRCDPISGHTALYWYRQSLGQGPEFLIYFQGTGAADDSGLPNDRFFAVRPEGSVSTLKIQRTERGDSAVYLCASSLNGARGTEAFFGQGTRLTVV.

This sequence joins TRBV19 and TRBJ1-1, with D possibly TRBD1 on 6 matching bases. Between the trimmed V and J ends, which lost 4 bases and 4 bases, there was a span of 16 bases. This CDR3 region has 15 residues. The germline V gene encodes CDR1 LNHDA and CDR2 SQIVND (reference sequence). The CDR3 DNA reads TGTGCCAGTAGTACTGACAGGACCGCTCGCACTGAAGCTTTCTTT. The encoded protein is CASSTDRTARTEAFF.

This chain links TRBV7-6 with TRBJ2-5, with 7 bases identical to TRBD2. With V trimmed by 4 bases and J by 5 bases, 13 bases remained unmatched. This CDR3 has 16 residues. CDR1 is SGHVS, CDR2 FNYEAQ, per germline. The CDR3 DNA reads TGTGCCAGCAGCTGGCCGTCTAGCGGATTAGGGGAGACCCAGTACTTC. Its protein is CASSWPSSGLGETQYF.

This chain connects TRBV7-8 to TRBJ1-1; D may be TRBD1 (6 bases). V was cut by 2 bases and J by 0 bases, with 13 bases left in between. CDR1 and CDR2 from the germline V gene are SGHVS and FQNEAQ. The CDR3 consists of 16 residues. In DNA, the CDR3 is TGTGCCAGCAGCTTAAAGGAACAGGGACTGAACACTGAAGCTTTCTTT. This sequence encodes CASSLKEQGLNTEAFF.

The chain recombines TRBV5-5 with TRBJ1-1; D not certain. The CDR3 totals 14 residues. Trimming removed 0 bases at V and 3 bases at J, with 9 bases between. Germline V gene lookup returns CDR1 SGHKS and CDR2 YYEKEE (reference sequence). CDR3 residues: CASSLVPKDTEAFF. The CDR3 region has the DNA TGTGCCAGCAGCTTGGTGCCGAAGGACACTGAAGCTTTCTTT.

Only one count was recorded for this clone. The V and J genes are TRBV5-6 and TRBJ2-3; TRBD1 aligns across 8 bases. Germline CDR1 SGHDT, CDR2 YYEEEE. The V segment lost 3 bases and the J segment 2 bases; nucleotides outside the gene matches: 5. The CDR3 extends over 15 amino acids. CDR3 nucleotides: TGTGCCAGCAGCTCCGGACAGGGATTCACAGATACGCAGTATTTT. The encoded protein is CASSSGQGFTDTQYF.

The table lists this clone with a count of one. The rearrangement links TRBV11-2 to TRBJ2-1; the D call may be TRBD1 or TRBD2 (5 bases each). V lost 3 bases, J lost 2 bases, and 11 bases lay in between. Germline V CDR1 and CDR2: SGHAT, FQNNGV. CDR3 length equals 15 residues. CDR3 amino acids: CASSFRDGTYNEQFF. CDR3 DNA: TGTGCCAGCAGCTTCCGGGACGGAACCTACAATGAGCAGTTCTTC.

The chain links TRBV7-2 to TRBJ2-3; D might be TRBD2 (5 bases). CDR3 size: 15 residues. Germline V lookup: CDR1 SGHTA, CDR2 FQGNSA. V lost 2 bases to trimming and J lost 2 bases, with 11 bases between them. For the CDR3, the DNA is TGTGCCAGCAGCTTATTCCCTAGCAACACAGATACGCAGTATTTT. This sequence encodes CASSLFPSNTDTQYF.

This chain uses TRBV7-2 with TRBJ2-2; 7 bases align to TRBD1. CDR1 SGHTA and CDR2 FQGNSA come from the germline V gene. V lost 5 bases to trimming and J lost 4 bases; unmatched junction nucleotides: 7. The CDR3 has 15 amino acids. The CDR3 sequence is CASSLRDSTTGELFF. The CDR3 region has the DNA TGTGCCAGCAGCCTCCGGGACAGCACCACCGGGGAGCTGTTTTTT.

The rearrangement joins TRBV5-8 to TRBJ2-5; D is perhaps TRBD1 (6 bases). The CDR3 length is 13 residues. CDR1 is SGHTS and CDR2 is YDEGEE in the germline V gene. Between the trimmed V and J ends, which lost 2 bases and 2 bases, there was a span of 7 bases. CDR3 sequence reads: CASSLQGQETQYF. CDR3 nucleotides: TGTGCCAGCAGCTTACAGGGACAAGAGACCCAGTACTTC.

To note about this clone: Relative to the germline gene, one junction end is altered; a read error may explain this. The chain recombines TRBV2 with TRBJ2-7; 9 positions match TRBD1. Germline lookup yields CDR1 SNHLY and CDR2 FYNNEI. The CDR3 loop spans 15 amino acids. The CDR3, as DNA: TGTGCCAGCACTGAAAATTCCGGGACAGGGCAAAAAGCGTACTTC. Amino acids: CASTENSGTGQKAYF.

V and J are TRBV6-6 and TRBJ1-2, with 7 positions matching TRBD1. The CDR3 extends over 13 amino acids. V shed 4 bases, J shed 4 bases, and the junction held 3 bases outside the gene matches. Germline V gives CDR1 MNHNY, CDR2 SVGAGI (reference sequence). The CDR3 sequence: CASSSRTGYGYTF. The DNA of the CDR3 is TGTGCCAGCAGTTCCCGGACAGGCTATGGCTACACCTTC.

This sequence joins TRBV11-2 and TRBJ1-2, with TRBD1 matching 10 bases. Per germline, CDR1 SGHAT and CDR2 FQNNGV. Unmatched junction bases numbered 9, after V lost 5 bases and J lost 6 bases. This CDR3 region has 15 residues. This CDR3 is CASSRTGQGTHGYTF. The CDR3, as DNA: TGTGCCAGCAGCCGTACGGGACAGGGGACTCATGGCTACACCTTC.

V usage is TRBV21-1 and J usage is TRBJ1-2; TRBD1 was called by the table and not checked on the DNA. TRBV21-1 constitutes a pseudogene. The CDR3 consists of 15 residues. CDR3 DNA sequence: TGTGCCAGCAGCAAATGCCGGGACAGTCACTATGGCTACACCTTC. Translated, it gives CASSKCRDSHYGYTF.

This sequence joins TRBV2 and TRBJ1-2; TRBD1 matches at 12 bases. The CDR3 sequence is 18 residues long. V trimming: 4 bases; J trimming: 8 bases; junction bases outside the gene matches: 17. Germline values: CDR1 SNHLY, CDR2 FYNNEI. CDR3 nucleotide sequence: TGTGCCAGCAGTGGCCTGGGGGGACAGGGGGCAGGAGTGAGAGGCTACACCTTC. It is translated as CASSGLGGQGAGVRGYTF.

The J gene is TRBJ1-5, the V gene TRBV7-2; 7 positions agree with TRBD1. Germline CDR1 SGHTA, CDR2 FQGNSA. The CDR3 totals 16 residues. Trimming at V came to 4 bases and at J to 3 bases, leaving 9 bases not matched to a gene. The CDR3 region is CASSSQGTAHNQPQHF. As DNA, the CDR3 is TGTGCCAGCAGCTCACAGGGGACCGCTCACAATCAGCCCCAGCATTTT.